These T cell receptor beta chains were read from a single sample in a study of T cell responses to AZD1222 COVID-19 vaccine. Produced via immunoSEQ multiplex PCR; TCRdb's table is partial and in-frame only. The sample includes 99,000 or so clones, approximately 87% of them seen just once. The sequences come from peripheral blood, collected on day 0 of AZD1222 vaccination. Source of these receptors: an adult in good health. CDR3s include the opening cysteine and the closing phenylalanine or tryptophan. Fields, in order: D gene, J gene, CDR3 length, clone size, V gene, CDR3 DNA, CDR3 protein. A D gene is named only where the DNA matches it firmly. The size of a clone is reported for some rows only, either as once, few or many, or as a class for expanded clones.

>TRBD2|TRBJ2-3|14|once|TRBV25-1
TGTGCCAGCGGGAGGGCGGGGGAGGTTGATACGCAGTATTTT
CASGRAGEVDTQYF
>-|TRBJ2-2|15|once|TRBV6-7
TGTGCCACCCCTAGGGGGGACGAAGGCACCGGGGAGCTGTTTTTT
CATPRGDEGTGELFF
>TRBD1|TRBJ1-1|15|-|TRBV6-2/TRBV6-3
TGTGCCAGCAGTTACTCTGGGACAGGGTTCTCTGAAGCTTTCTTT
CASSYSGTGFSEAFF
>-|TRBJ1-1|12|-|TRBV20-1
TGCAGTGCTAGTAATAGGAACACTGAAGCTTTCTTT
CSASNRNTEAFF
>-|TRBJ2-5|13|-|TRBV7-6
TGTGCCAGCAGCTCCGGGAGCCACGAGACCCAGTACTTC
CASSSGSHETQYF
>-|TRBJ2-1|15|-|TRBV4-1
TGCGCCAGCAGCCAAGATTTAAGGGTTTACAATGAGCAGTTCTTC
CASSQDLRVYNEQFF
>TRBD2|TRBJ2-7|17|-|TRBV3-1/TRBV3-2
TGTGCCAGCAGCCACCTCCTAGCGGGAGGGCCCTCTTACGAGCAGTACTTC
CASSHLLAGGPSYEQYF
>TRBD1|TRBJ2-3|16|-|TRBV5-1
TGCGCCAGCAGCTCGGCGGCGACAGGGAGCGCAGATACGCAGTATTTT
CASSSAATGSADTQYF
>-|TRBJ2-3|18|-|TRBV21-1
TGTGCCAGCAGCAAATGGGGGTCGCCGGGGTCGGGCACAGATACGCAGTATTTT
CASSKWGSPGSGTDTQYF
>TRBD2|TRBJ2-1|18|-|TRBV28
TGTGCCAGCAGTTTATTCCCCCTAAGCGGGAGTACCTACAATGAGCAGTTCTTC
CASSLFPLSGSTYNEQFF
>-|TRBJ1-2|16|-|TRBV7-2
TGTGCCAGCAGCCCTACAGGAGGCGGCCCCACCTATGGCTACACCTTC
CASSPTGGGPTYGYTF
>TRBD1|TRBJ1-4|13|-|TRBV29-1
TGCAGCGTCTCCAAGGGGACAGGGGGGAAACTGTTTTTT
CSVSKGTGGKLFF
>-|TRBJ1-6|13|-|TRBV7-9
TGTGCCAGCAGCCGGACGGTGAATTCACCCCTCCACTTT
CASSRTVNSPLHF
>TRBD2|TRBJ2-7|15|-|TRBV29-1
TGCAGCGTTGTTTTTCCCGCGCGGGAGTCCTACGAGCAGTACTTC
CSVVFPARESYEQYF
>-|TRBJ1-4|14|-|TRBV28
TGTGCCAGCAGGCCGGGACAAGCTAATGAAAAACTGTTTTTT
CASRPGQANEKLFF
>TRBD1|TRBJ1-6|14|-|TRBV7-3
TGTGCCAGCAGCCCGGGACAGCGGAATTCACCCCTCCACTTT
CASSPGQRNSPLHF
>-|TRBJ1-5|14|-|TRBV5-5
TGTGCCAGCAGCTTGGGGGGTAACAATCAGCCCCAGCATTTT
CASSLGGNNQPQHF
>-|TRBJ1-2|14|-|TRBV5-1
TGCGCCAGCAGTCTAACCAAACAGGGAGATGGCTACACCTTC
CASSLTKQGDGYTF
>TRBD2|TRBJ2-3|16|-|TRBV4-2
TGTGCCAGCAGCCAGCCTGGCGGGGGGGCCGGAGATACGCAGTATTTT
CASSQPGGGAGDTQYF
>-|TRBJ1-1|15|-|TRBV28
TGTGCCAGCAGTCCCCGATTGCGCGGAAACACTGAAGCTTTCTTT
CASSPRLRGNTEAFF
>-|TRBJ2-7|14|-|TRBV6-2/TRBV6-3
TGTGCCAGCAGTTACGGGGGTGAGGCCTACGAGCAGTACTTC
CASSYGGEAYEQYF
>-|TRBJ1-6|18|-|TRBV5-3
TGTGCCAGAAGCTTACAGGATGAGACCTGGTCCTATAATTCACCCCTCCACTTT
CARSLQDETWSYNSPLHF
>TRBD1|TRBJ1-2|13|-|TRBV5-4
TGTGCCAGCAGCGTACAGGGGGCGGATGGCTACACCTTC
CASSVQGADGYTF
>-|TRBJ1-2|13|-|TRBV12-3/TRBV12-4
TGTGCCAGCAGTCCAACAGGAAACTATGGCTACACCTTC
CASSPTGNYGYTF
>TRBD1|TRBJ2-3|15|-|TRBV18
TGTGCCAGCTCACCGGGACAGGGACTCACAGATACGCAGTATTTT
CASSPGQGLTDTQYF
>-|TRBJ1-5|14|-|TRBV27
TGTGCCAGCAGTCTCCAGGGGATCAATCAGCCCCAGCATTTT
CASSLQGINQPQHF
>-|TRBJ1-3|16|-|TRBV25-1
TGTGCCAGCAGCCAACCGCGGGCAGGGGCTGGAAACACCATATATTTT
CASSQPRAGAGNTIYF
>-|TRBJ2-4|13|-|TRBV13
TGTGCCAGCAGCCTAAGTGGGGAGGACATTCAGTACTTC
CASSLSGEDIQYF
>TRBD1|TRBJ2-1|16|once|TRBV27
TGTGCCAGCAGTTTATCGGGGACAGGGTTCGACAATGAGCAGTTCTTC
CASSLSGTGFDNEQFF
>TRBD2|TRBJ2-1|17|-|TRBV5-8
TGTGCCAGCAGGAAAAGGACTAGCGGGGCTTCCTACAATGAGCAGTTCTTC
CASRKRTSGASYNEQFF
>TRBD2|TRBJ2-7|14|-|TRBV10-3
TGTGCCATCAGCTTAGCGGGGCCTGGATCCGAGCAGTACTTC
CAISLAGPGSEQYF